This T cell receptor (beta chain) was profiled in a study of blood T cell repertoires in COVID-19. About the study: Acute and convalescent COVID-19 specimens originated in the United States, Italy and Spain.

The V end was cut by 6 bases, the J end by 2 bases, with 20 bases between. CDR1 and CDR2 (germline): MNHEY, SMNVEV (reference sequence). The CDR3 has 17 residues. Per the authors' pipeline: Cell counts per sample came from amplifying reference gene primers. Assay used: immunoSEQ multiplex PCR; TCRdb lists only in-frame clones, some missing. V and J calls and clone size are as listed in that table; D and trimming were resolved from the DNA. The sample comprises more than 250,000 clones, 83% of which are singletons, and roughly 1.1% rests with the top ten. This clone was observed a single time. This TCR was sampled from a woman aged 45-65 years with acute or convalescent COVID-19. The sample was peripheral blood. The chain recombines TRBV27 with TRBJ1-3; a possible D gene is TRBD1 (6 bases). The CDR3 bases are TGTGCCAGCAGCTTGACTCAAGTTACAGGGCCTGGAAACACCATATATTTT. It translates to CASSLTQVTGPGNTIYF.